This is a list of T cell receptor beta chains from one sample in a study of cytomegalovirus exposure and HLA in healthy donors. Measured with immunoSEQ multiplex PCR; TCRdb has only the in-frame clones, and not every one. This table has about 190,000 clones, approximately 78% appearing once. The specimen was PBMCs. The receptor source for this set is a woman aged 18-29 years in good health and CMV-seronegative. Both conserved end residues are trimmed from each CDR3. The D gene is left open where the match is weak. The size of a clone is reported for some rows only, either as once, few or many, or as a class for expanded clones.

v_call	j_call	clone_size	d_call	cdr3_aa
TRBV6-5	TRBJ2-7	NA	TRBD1	ASSSLQGNPYEQY
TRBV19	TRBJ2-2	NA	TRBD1	ASSPRTGRWAGELF
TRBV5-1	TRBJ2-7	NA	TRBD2	ASSSLADSYEQY
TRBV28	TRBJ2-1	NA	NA	ASKWRQENNEQF
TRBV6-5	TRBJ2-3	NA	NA	ASSWTESSTDTQY
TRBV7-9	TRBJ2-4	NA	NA	ASSLGWPIQY
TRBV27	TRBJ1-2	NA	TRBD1	ASSLNRGREGYT
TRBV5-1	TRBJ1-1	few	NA	ASSRGTEAF
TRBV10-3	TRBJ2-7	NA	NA	AIRTGVSYEQY
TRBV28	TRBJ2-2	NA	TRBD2	ASSLGASGGTNTGELF
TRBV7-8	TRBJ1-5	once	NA	ASSLEGGGNNQPQH
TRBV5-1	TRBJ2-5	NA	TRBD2	ASSKGLAGGQETQY
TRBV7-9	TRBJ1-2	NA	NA	ASSPSDSDDGYT
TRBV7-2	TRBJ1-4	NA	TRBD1	ASSYDRGREKLF
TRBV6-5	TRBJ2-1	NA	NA	ASSYYRDLYEQF
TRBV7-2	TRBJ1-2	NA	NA	ASPIEAGSYGYT
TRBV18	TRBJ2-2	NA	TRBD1	ASSPLTGTTGELF
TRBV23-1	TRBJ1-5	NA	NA	ASSPRRGRDQPQH
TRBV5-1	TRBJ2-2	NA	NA	ASSPSDPLPDTGELF
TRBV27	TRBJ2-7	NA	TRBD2	ASSPAGPYYEQY
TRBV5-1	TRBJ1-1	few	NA	ASSQAPNTEAF
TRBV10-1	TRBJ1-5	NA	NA	ANSIRGSALSNQPQH
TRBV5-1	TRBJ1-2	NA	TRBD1	ASGGTGKGPPVGYT
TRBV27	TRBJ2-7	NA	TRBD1	ASSLSPGTGTVQY
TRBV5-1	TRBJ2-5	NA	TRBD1	ASSRDGQGGKTQY
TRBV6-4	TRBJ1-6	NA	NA	ASSDQFNSPLH
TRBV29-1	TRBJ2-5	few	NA	SPRALETQY
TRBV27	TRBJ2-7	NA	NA	ASSLGTGSEQY
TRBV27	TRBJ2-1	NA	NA	ASSLRVAENNEQF
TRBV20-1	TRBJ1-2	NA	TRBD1	SATNRGGYT
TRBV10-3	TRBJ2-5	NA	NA	AISEPNGQDTETQY
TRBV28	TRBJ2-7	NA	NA	ASSLGGRNYEQY
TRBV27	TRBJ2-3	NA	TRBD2	ASSRGFGGGTDTQY
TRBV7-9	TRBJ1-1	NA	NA	ASGRGIEAF
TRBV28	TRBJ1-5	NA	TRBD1	ASSSGQGRINSNQPQH
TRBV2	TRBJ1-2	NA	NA	ASSTGTPNYGYT
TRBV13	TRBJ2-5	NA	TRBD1	ASSRQGGETQY
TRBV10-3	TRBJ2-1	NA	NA	AISVGGDSYNEQF
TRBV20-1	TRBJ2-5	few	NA	SATGETQY